The 17 T cell receptor beta chains below come from one sample, sequenced in a study of blood T cells in healthy people across ages. Then a second PCR, running about 7 to 11 cycles, was carried out with a sample-barcoded 5' primer and a J-beta primer mix. TCRdb analysed the 5' RACE reads with MiXCR anew, one entry per CDR3 protein. The profile shows over 1.5 million distinct CDR3 sequences, roughly 50% of them singletons. Material: blood. The receptors shown here come from a woman aged 40 to 50 in good health.

This clonotype was counted a few times. J is TRBJ2-1 and V is TRBV29-1, with D perhaps TRBD2 (6 bases). Germline assignment: CDR1 SQVTM and CDR2 ANQGSEA. V was shortened by 7 bases and J by 0 bases, with 13 bases between the two germline ends. CDR3 length: 14 residues. The CDR3: CSAVADSSYNEQFF. DNA for the CDR3: TGCAGCGCCGTAGCGGATAGCTCCTACAATGAGCAGTTCTTC.

V is TRBV10-1 and J is TRBJ1-2; maybe TRBD1 (6 bases). Germline V gives CDR1 WNHNN, CDR2 SYGVQD (reference sequence). Trimming removed 2 bases from V and 4 bases from J, with 8 bases in between. The CDR3 runs to 13 residues. This CDR3 reads CASSETGLYGYTF. CDR3 coding DNA: TGCGCCAGCAGTGAGACAGGGCTCTATGGCTACACCTTC.

The chain is built from TRBV29-1 and TRBJ2-3, with a possible D match to TRBD2 (7 bases). The CDR3 is made up of 15 amino acids. V was pared by 4 bases and J by 5 bases, with 19 bases between. The germline V gene encodes CDR1 SQVTM and CDR2 ANQGSEA. In nucleotides, the CDR3 is TGCAGCGTTGTGGGTCGAGGGGGGGTGGGAGATACGCAGTATTTT. Its protein product is CSVVGRGGVGDTQYF.

This clonotype was recorded a few times. The genes are TRBV5-1 and TRBJ2-1; weak D call: TRBD1 (5 bases). Between the trimmed V and J ends, which lost 0 bases and 8 bases, there was a span of 15 bases. Germline V lookup: CDR1 SGHRS, CDR2 YFSETQ. This CDR3 region has 15 residues. The CDR3 DNA sequence: TGCGCCAGCAGCTTGGAACAGGCGGAAGGGGATGAGCAGTTCTTC. Translated, it gives CASSLEQAEGDEQFF.

The chain has TRBV6-6 and TRBJ2-7; possible D gene TRBD2, 5 bases. Trimming left V 6 bases short and J 2 bases short, with 17 bases between. The CDR3 loop spans 15 amino acids. Germline CDR1 reads MNHNY; CDR2 reads SVGAGI (reference sequence). In nucleotides, the CDR3 is TGTGCCAGCAGCCCCCCCGGCCGGGGAACCTACGAGCAGTACTTC. Protein: CASSPPGRGTYEQYF.

This clonotype turned up a few times. V gene TRBV6-5 combines with J gene TRBJ2-1; 8 nucleotides agree with TRBD2. CDR1 is MNHEY and CDR2 is SVGAGI in the germline V gene. The J segment lost 5 bases and the V segment lost 2 bases, leaving 8 bases of the junction unmatched. The CDR3 contains 16 residues. Written as DNA, the CDR3 is TGTGCCAGCAGTTACCGGGGGGGCGGTTTCGACAATGAGCAGTTCTTC. Encoded protein: CASSYRGGGFDNEQFF.

The V call is TRBV7-2, the J call TRBJ2-7; either TRBD1 or TRBD2 may fit D (6 bases each). Trimming removed 7 bases from V and 1 base from J, with 20 bases in between. Per the germline V gene, CDR1 is SGHTA and CDR2 is FQGNSA. The CDR3 length is 16 residues. The CDR3 region has the DNA TGTGCCAGCACCACCGTGGGGGGCAGGGGATCCTACGAGCAGTACTTC. Its protein is CASTTVGGRGSYEQYF.

The chain carries TRBV7-9 and TRBJ2-3, with D possibly matching TRBD2 (5 bases). V dropped 5 bases and J dropped 1 base, with 16 bases sitting between them. Germline V gene lookup returns CDR1 SEHNR and CDR2 FQNEAQ (reference sequence). The CDR3 extends over 16 amino acids. The CDR3 spells CASSRKASGGTDTQYF. The CDR3 region has the DNA TGTGCCAGCAGCCGAAAGGCCAGCGGAGGCACAGATACGCAGTATTTT.

The genes are TRBV4-1 and TRBJ2-1; TRBD2 agrees at 8 bases. J lost 7 bases, V lost 3 bases, and 11 bases had no gene match. Germline loops: CDR1 MGHRA, CDR2 YSYEKL. The CDR3 loop spans 16 amino acids. The CDR3 here is CASSHDPGLVLNEQFF. CDR3 coding DNA: TGCGCCAGCAGCCACGATCCGGGACTAGTGTTGAATGAGCAGTTCTTC.

The chain uses TRBV20-1 and TRBJ1-2; D unresolved. This CDR3 contains 14 residues. Trimming took off 0 bases at V and 0 bases at J, with 8 bases between the two ends. The germline CDR1 and CDR2 sequences are DFQATT and SNEGSKA (reference sequence). The CDR3 DNA sequence: TGCAGTGCTAGAGATTATTCAGCTAACTATGGCTACACCTTC. This sequence encodes CSARDYSANYGYTF.

The chain joins TRBV29-1 to TRBJ2-5, with no clear D. Germline V lookup: CDR1 SQVTM, CDR2 ANQGSEA. The CDR3 is made up of 13 amino acids. The V gene lost 3 bases and the J gene lost 4 bases, with 12 bases spanning the gap. The DNA of the CDR3 is TGCAGCGTTGATTTCAAGTACTTAGAGACCCAGTACTTC. Amino acids: CSVDFKYLETQYF.

This sequence joins TRBV9 and TRBJ2-5; perhaps D is TRBD1 or TRBD2 (6 bases each). V lost 1 base, J lost 2 bases, and 9 bases lay in between. This CDR3 contains 14 residues. Germline CDR1 is SGDLS and CDR2 is YYNGEE. The CDR3 bases are TGTGCCAGCAGCGTACCGGGGGCTCAAGAGACCCAGTACTTC. It yields the protein CASSVPGAQETQYF.

The genes are TRBV7-2 and TRBJ1-1; D remains unclear. Trimming removed 5 bases at V and 1 base at J, with 11 bases between. The CDR3 contains 14 residues. CDR1 and CDR2 (germline): SGHTA, FQGNSA. This chain's CDR3 is CASSPLTTNTEAFF. The CDR3 bases are TGTGCCAGCAGCCCTCTGACAACGAACACTGAAGCTTTCTTT.

This clonotype has a handful of counts. The genes are TRBV29-1 and TRBJ2-5, with 7 positions matching TRBD1. The germline CDR1 and CDR2 sequences are SQVTM and ANQGSEA. CDR3 length: 11 amino acids. The V gene end was trimmed by 7 bases and the J gene end by 11 bases; junction bases not matched to a gene: 10. In DNA, the CDR3 is TGCAGCGGAACAGGGGTGGGGGAGCAGTACTTC. Protein sequence: CSGTGVGEQYF.

This chain joins TRBV7-2 and TRBJ1-4, with 7 bases aligning to TRBD1. The CDR3 contains 16 residues. Per germline, CDR1 SGHTA and CDR2 FQGNSA. V trimming: 5 bases; J trimming: 8 bases; junction bases outside the gene matches: 14. The CDR3 DNA follows: TGTGCCAGCAGCCCCCGACAGGGATTCGGCAGGGAAAAACTGTTTTTT. Its translation is CASSPRQGFGREKLFF. The full variable domain, in which reference TRBV7-2 and TRBJ1-4 provide the parts outside the CDR3, is GAGVSQSPSNKVTEKGKDVELRCDPISGHTALYWYRQSLGQGLEFLIYFQGNSAPDKSGLPSDRFSAERTGGSVSTLTIQRTQQEDSAVYLCASSPRQGFGREKLFFGSGTQLSVL.

This clonotype was counted a few times. The chain employs TRBV19 and TRBJ2-6; TRBD1 agrees at 7 bases. In germline, CDR1 is LNHDA, CDR2 SQIVND (reference sequence). The CDR3 has 16 residues. V lost 7 bases to trimming and J lost 2 bases; unmatched junction nucleotides: 8. CDR3: CASTRRQGPGANVLTF. DNA for the CDR3: TGTGCCAGTACTAGGCGACAGGGTCCTGGGGCCAACGTCCTGACTTTC.

In this sample, this clonotype turned up a few times. V gene TRBV7-3 combines with J gene TRBJ2-3, with a possible D match to TRBD2 (5 bases). The CDR3 runs 15 residues. V dropped 4 bases and J dropped 0 bases, with 11 bases sitting between them. Germline lookup yields CDR1 SGHTA and CDR2 FQGTGA. In nucleotides, the CDR3 is TGTGCCAGCAGCTCGTCTAGCCTAAGCACAGATACGCAGTATTTT. This codes for CASSSSSLSTDTQYF.